This passage covers 30 T cell receptor beta chains from one sample sequenced in a study of blood T cell repertoires in COVID-19. Sequenced by immunoSEQ multiplex PCR; TCRdb stores in-frame clones only, minus some. Of a few hundred thousand clones listed, 70% to 90% are singletons. The specimen was PBMCs or T cells enriched from blood (not recorded which). The receptors originated from a woman aged 30 to 39 who had recovered from COVID-19.

The chain is built from TRBV5-1 and TRBJ2-2; 12 bases line up with TRBD2. Germline V gene sequence: CDR1 SGHRS, CDR2 YFSETQ. There are 15 residues in the CDR3. The V segment lost 4 bases and the J segment 3 bases; nucleotides outside the gene matches: 1. CDR3 amino acids: CASSRLAGDTGELFF. In DNA form, the CDR3 reads TGCGCCAGCAGCAGACTAGCGGGAGACACCGGGGAGCTGTTTTTT.

This rearrangement joins TRBV10-3 to TRBJ1-5; 9 positions match TRBD1. The CDR3 is 16 amino acids. Germline V CDR1 and CDR2: ENHRY, SYGVKD. The V and J ends lost 2 bases and 4 bases, in that order; junction bases with no gene match: 6. CDR3 amino acids: CAISEPGTGSNQPQHF. CDR3 nucleotides: TGTGCCATCAGTGAGCCCGGGACAGGGTCGAATCAGCCCCAGCATTTT.

V and J are TRBV30 and TRBJ1-3; 7 nucleotides line up with TRBD1. The germline CDR1 and CDR2 sequences are GTSNPN and SVGIG (reference sequence). Losses at the gene ends were 5 bases for V and 0 bases for J; bases not matched to a gene: 4. CDR3 length equals 14 residues. The CDR3 DNA sequence: TGTGCCTGGGTTTCAGGGGGCTCTGGAAACACCATATATTTT. Translation: CAWVSGGSGNTIYF.

The chain couples TRBV5-4 to TRBJ1-4; TRBD1 matches 9 bases. The germline CDR1 and CDR2 sequences are SGHNT and YYREEE (reference sequence). The CDR3 totals 16 residues. The V segment lost 7 bases and the J segment 1 base; nucleotides outside the gene matches: 8. CDR3 protein: CASQPGQGLTNEKLFF. The CDR3 nucleotides read TGTGCCAGCCAACCGGGACAGGGTCTAACTAATGAAAAACTGTTTTTT.

The V and J genes are TRBV19 and TRBJ2-7, with TRBD1 identical over 9 bases. The CDR3 consists of 14 residues. J was trimmed by 2 bases and V by 7 bases; bases with no gene match: 6. Germline CDR1 and CDR2: LNHDA and SQIVND (reference sequence). CDR3 residues: CASTPDRGAYEQYF. In nucleotides, the CDR3 is TGTGCCAGTACCCCGGACAGGGGAGCCTACGAGCAGTACTTC.

This clone was observed once. This chain links TRBV18 with TRBJ2-1; D unresolved. V lost 4 bases, J lost 6 bases, and 10 bases lay in between. The V gene's germline CDR1 is KGHSH and CDR2 LQKENI. There are 13 residues in the CDR3. CDR3 DNA: TGTGCCAGCTCACTTGAGATCCTCAATGAGCAGTTCTTC. Residues: CASSLEILNEQFF.

This chain joins TRBV19 and TRBJ1-5; D uncertain. The CDR3 is 15 amino acids. V shed 3 bases and J shed 1 base, with 10 bases lying between them. CDR1 and CDR2 (germline): LNHDA, SQIVND (reference sequence). CDR3 protein: CASSITGVSNQPQHF. The CDR3 nucleotides read TGTGCCAGTAGTATTACCGGGGTGAGCAATCAGCCCCAGCATTTT.

V and J are TRBV10-1 and TRBJ2-1; D is perhaps TRBD2 (6 bases). This CDR3 is 13 amino acids long. Germline loops: CDR1 WNHNN, CDR2 SYGVQD (reference sequence). Trimming pared 4 bases from V and 7 bases from J, leaving 11 bases between. Here the CDR3 reads CASSAHGGNEQFF. CDR3 in DNA: TGCGCCAGCAGTGCCCACGGAGGGAATGAGCAGTTCTTC.

V usage is TRBV7-2 and J usage is TRBJ2-5; TRBD1 matches at 7 bases. Trimming at V came to 3 bases and at J to 5 bases, leaving 6 bases not matched to a gene. CDR1 and CDR2 (germline): SGHTA, FQGNSA. This CDR3 contains 14 residues. CDR3 residues: CASSFPGGVETQYF. DNA for the CDR3: TGTGCCAGCAGCTTCCCAGGGGGTGTGGAGACCCAGTACTTC.

This clone was counted only a few times. The rearrangement links TRBV7-6 to TRBJ2-2; TRBD1 matches at 9 bases. Looked up from germline, CDR1 is SGHVS and CDR2 is FNYEAQ. The CDR3 contains 15 residues. The V and J ends lost 3 bases and 6 bases, in that order; junction bases with no gene match: 5. The DNA for the CDR3 is TGTGCCAGCAGCTTGGGACAGGGCCCTCCCGGGGAGCTGTTTTTT. The encoded protein is CASSLGQGPPGELFF.

This clone has a handful of counts. The chain joins TRBV19 to TRBJ2-1; D is possibly TRBD1 (6 bases). V was cut by 4 bases and J by 5 bases, with 15 bases left in between. This CDR3 contains 15 residues. Germline CDR1 and CDR2: LNHDA and SQIVND (reference sequence). CDR3 loop: CASSKTGTTNNEQFF. The CDR3 DNA reads TGTGCCAGTAGTAAAACCGGGACAACCAACAATGAGCAGTTCTTC.

V gene TRBV5-4 combines with J gene TRBJ2-1, with TRBD2 matching 7 bases. CDR3 length: 12 amino acids. Germline V gene lookup returns CDR1 SGHNT and CDR2 YYREEE (reference sequence). Trimming took 3 bases from V and 8 from J; bases not matched to a gene: 2. CDR3 in DNA: TGTGCCAGCAGCTGGGGGGGTTATGAGCAGTTCTTC. Translating it yields CASSWGGYEQFF.

This chain uses TRBV29-1 with TRBJ1-2, with a weak D call TRBD1 (6 bases). This CDR3 has 11 residues. Germline V gene data show CDR1 as SQVTM and CDR2 as ANQGSEA. Between the trimmed V and J ends, which lost 3 bases and 8 bases, there was a span of 10 bases. The CDR3 loop is CSVEGAGGYTF. The CDR3 DNA reads TGCAGCGTTGAGGGGGCTGGGGGCTACACCTTC. Together with reference TRBV29-1 and TRBJ1-2, the CDR3 gives the full variable domain: SAVISQKPSRDICQRGTSLTIQCQVDSQVTMMFWYRQQPGQSLTLIATANQGSEATYESGFVIDKFPISRPNLTFSTLTVSNMSPEDSSIYLCSVEGAGGYTFGSGTRLTVV.

The rearrangement links TRBV4-3 to TRBJ2-1; TRBD2 matches 8 bases. J was trimmed by 10 bases and V by 1 base; bases with no gene match: 12. The germline V gene encodes CDR1 LGHNA and CDR2 YSLEER. The CDR3 consists of 16 residues. The CDR3 DNA reads as TGCGCCAGCAGCCAAGGTATCGGGGGGGCCCTAGGAGAGCAGTTCTTC. Residues: CASSQGIGGALGEQFF.

The chain couples TRBV19 to TRBJ1-3, with 7 bases fitting TRBD1. The germline V gene has CDR1 LNHDA and CDR2 SQIVND (reference sequence). V trimming: 2 bases; J trimming: 2 bases; junction bases outside the gene matches: 6. This CDR3 comprises 16 residues. The CDR3 DNA follows: TGTGCCAGTAGTATAAGGGGGCAAGCTACTGGAAACACCATATATTTT. It specifies CASSIRGQATGNTIYF.

The chain joins TRBV27 to TRBJ2-7; D uncertain. V lost 2 bases and J lost 3, with 14 bases in between. The CDR3 is made up of 15 amino acids. Germline CDR1 is MNHEY and CDR2 is SMNVEV (reference sequence). CDR3 DNA sequence: TGTGCCAGCAGTTTAAGGTGGCAGCTAGGCTACGAGCAGTACTTC. Its translation is CASSLRWQLGYEQYF.

The V call is TRBV12-3 or TRBV12-4, the J call TRBJ1-2; perhaps TRBD1 as D (6 bases). The CDR3 totals 13 residues. V was cut by 5 bases and J by 6 bases, with 13 bases left in between. This CDR3 reads CASSNRELDGYTF. CDR3 nucleotides: TGTGCCAGCAGTAACAGGGAGTTGGATGGCTACACCTTC.

The gene calls are TRBV15 and TRBJ2-5, with D maybe TRBD2 (5 bases). Trimming took 4 bases from V and 4 from J, leaving 16 bases between them. Germline CDR1 and CDR2: LNHNV and YYDKDF (reference sequence). The CDR3 is made up of 15 amino acids. The CDR3 here is CATSTDDGDGETQYF. For the CDR3, the DNA is TGTGCCACCAGCACTGACGACGGGGATGGAGAGACCCAGTACTTC.

The J gene is TRBJ1-1, the V gene TRBV7-2; D is unresolved. The CDR3 has 13 residues. Trimming cost V 1 base and J 8 bases, with 11 bases left between them. The germline V gene encodes CDR1 SGHTA and CDR2 FQGNSA. The CDR3 protein is CASSLDRRAEAFF. CDR3 nucleotides: TGTGCCAGCAGCTTAGATCGGAGGGCCGAAGCTTTCTTT.

The V and J genes are TRBV19 and TRBJ1-2; the match to TRBD1 covers 7 bases. The CDR3 covers 14 residues. From germline, CDR1 is LNHDA and CDR2 SQIVND (reference sequence). V shed 8 bases and J 5 bases; nucleotides not matched to a gene: 11. The CDR3 region has the DNA TGTGCCAGTGCCCGGGGGACAGCACGATATGGCTACACCTTC. Its protein is CASARGTARYGYTF.

The V call is TRBV11-2, the J call TRBJ2-2; perhaps TRBD2 as D (6 bases). CDR1 is SGHAT and CDR2 is FQNNGV in the germline V gene. The CDR3 contains 15 residues. V dropped 2 bases and J dropped 4 bases, with 11 bases sitting between them. CDR3 sequence (DNA): TGTGCCAGCAGCTTACCCGGACTAACCACCGGGGAGCTGTTTTTT. This sequence encodes CASSLPGLTTGELFF.

J is TRBJ2-7 and V is TRBV13, with 8 nucleotides matching TRBD1. This CDR3 contains 16 residues. Trimming removed 3 bases from V and 6 bases from J; junction bases left unmatched: 13. Germline CDR1 PRHDT, CDR2 FYEKMQ (reference sequence). CDR3 nucleotides: TGTGCCAGCAGCTTTAACAGACAGGGGCATAGTCCCGAGCAGTACTTC. Its translation: CASSFNRQGHSPEQYF. Drawing the rest from reference TRBV13 and TRBJ2-7, the complete variable domain is AAGVIQSPRHLIKEKRETATLKCYPIPRHDTVYWYQQGPGQDPQFLISFYEKMQSDKGSIPDRFSAQQFSDYHSELNMSSLELGDSALYFCASSFNRQGHSPEQYFGPGTRLTVT.

This chain uses TRBV4-1 with TRBJ1-2, with 7 positions matching TRBD1. The CDR3 loop spans 15 amino acids. Germline lookup yields CDR1 MGHRA and CDR2 YSYEKL. The ends lost 2 bases at V and 0 bases at J; junction bases unmatched: 3. The CDR3 loop is CASSQTTGSNYGYTF. The CDR3, as DNA: TGCGCCAGCAGCCAAACGACAGGGTCTAACTATGGCTACACCTTC.

V usage is TRBV19 and J usage is TRBJ2-2; D might be TRBD2 (5 bases). The CDR3 is 13 amino acids. V shed 11 bases and J shed 4 bases, with 14 bases lying between them. Per germline, CDR1 LNHDA and CDR2 SQIVND (reference sequence). The CDR3 DNA reads as TGTGCCGGCCAGGACGGACTCACCGGGGAGCTGTTTTTT. Amino acids: CAGQDGLTGELFF. Supplemented by reference TRBV19 and TRBJ2-2, the full variable domain reads DGGITQSPKYLFRKEGQNVTLSCEQNLNHDAMYWYRQDPGQGLRLIYYSQIVNDFQKGDIAEGYSVSREKKESFPLTVTSAQKNPTAFYLCAGQDGLTGELFFGEGSRLTVL.

This clone came up a few times. The V call is TRBV15, the J call TRBJ1-1; 7 nucleotides agree with TRBD1. Germline V gives CDR1 LNHNV, CDR2 YYDKDF (reference sequence). This CDR3 region has 15 residues. The ends lost 0 bases at V and 4 bases at J; junction bases unmatched: 5. CDR3 protein: CATSRESAGGTEAFF. CDR3 bases: TGTGCCACCAGCAGAGAAAGTGCAGGGGGCACTGAAGCTTTCTTT.

The J gene is TRBJ1-5, the V gene TRBV12-3 or TRBV12-4; the D is unclear. The CDR3 is 12 amino acids. Trimming cost V 6 bases and J 4 bases, with 7 bases left between them. The CDR3 nucleotides are TGTGCCAGCAGCCCTTCTAATCAGCCCCAGCATTTT. It codes for CASSPSNQPQHF.

The chain employs TRBV18 and TRBJ1-4, with D perhaps TRBD1 (6 bases). Germline V lookup: CDR1 KGHSH, CDR2 LQKENI. V lost 5 bases, J lost 6 bases, and 10 bases lay in between. The CDR3 length is 13 residues. CDR3 sequence reads: CASSVRQDEKLFF. DNA for the CDR3: TGTGCCAGCTCAGTTAGACAGGATGAAAAACTGTTTTTT.

Only one count was recorded for this clone. The rearrangement joins TRBV2 to TRBJ2-3; the D gene is possibly TRBD1 (6 bases). Germline assignment: CDR1 SNHLY and CDR2 FYNNEI. Between the trimmed V and J ends, which lost 6 bases and 0 bases, there was a span of 10 bases. The CDR3 loop spans 14 amino acids. CDR3 sequence (DNA): TGTGCCAGCAGAACGAGGGGGAGCACAGATACGCAGTATTTT. It codes for CASRTRGSTDTQYF.

The chain combines TRBV5-1 with TRBJ2-2; 9 nucleotides align to TRBD1. There are 18 residues in the CDR3. With V trimmed by 4 bases and J by 6 bases, 16 bases remained unmatched. Germline V lookup: CDR1 SGHRS, CDR2 YFSETQ. The DNA for the CDR3 is TGCGCCAGCAGCCTGCCGGCTCGGACAGGGGTCGTGCCCGGGGAGCTGTTTTTT. Translated: CASSLPARTGVVPGELFF. The whole variable domain, remainder taken from reference TRBV5-1 and TRBJ2-2, is KAGVTQTPRYLIKTRGQQVTLSCSPISGHRSVSWYQQTPGQGLQFLFEYFSETQRNKGNFPGRFSGRQFSNSRSEMNVSTLELGDSALYLCASSLPARTGVVPGELFFGEGSRLTVL.

The chain links TRBV24-1 to TRBJ2-7; 10 nucleotides agree with TRBD2. CDR3 length: 17 residues. Trimming cost V 5 bases and J 2 bases; bases outside gene matches: 11. The germline CDR1 and CDR2 sequences are KGHDR and SFDVKD. CDR3 in amino acids: CATSGERGGPITYEQYF. CDR3 DNA: TGTGCCACCAGTGGGGAGCGGGGGGGCCCGATCACCTACGAGCAGTACTTC.